This T cell receptor (beta chain) comes out of a study of blood T cell repertoires in COVID-19. Study in general: In each case, the material was cDNA or gDNA derived from T cells, B-cell-depleted T cells, or PBMCs.

Original data processing: Reference gene primer amplification gave estimated nucleated cell counts. Clones were sequenced by immunoSEQ multiplex PCR, and TCRdb holds only the in-frame ones, with some missing. V and J calls and clone size come straight from that table; D and trimming were deduced from the DNA. The table records 150,000 to 200,000 clones, 80% to 90% of them present only once. The CDR3 is 11 amino acids. Trimming shortened V by 6 bases and J by 5 bases, and 11 bases separated the two germline ends. Germline values: CDR1 DFQATT, CDR2 SNEGSKA (reference sequence). The TCR sequence derives from a woman in her 70s with acute or convalescent COVID-19. The sequencing sample was made of peripheral blood. The gene calls are TRBV20-1 and TRBJ2-7; D is unresolved. The CDR3 bases are TGCAGTGCCGAGGTGTTGAACGAGCAGTACTTC. This codes for CSAEVLNEQYF.